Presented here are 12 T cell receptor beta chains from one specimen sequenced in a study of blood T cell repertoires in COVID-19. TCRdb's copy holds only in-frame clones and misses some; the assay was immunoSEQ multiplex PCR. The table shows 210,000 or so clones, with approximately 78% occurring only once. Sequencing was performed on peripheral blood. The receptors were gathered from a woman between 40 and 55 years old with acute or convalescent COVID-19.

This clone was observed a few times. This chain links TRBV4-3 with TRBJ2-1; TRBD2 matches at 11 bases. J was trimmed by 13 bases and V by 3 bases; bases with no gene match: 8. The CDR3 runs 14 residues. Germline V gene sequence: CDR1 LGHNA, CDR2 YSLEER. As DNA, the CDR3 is TGCGCCAGCAGCCAGGCAACTAGCGGGAGAGGCCAGTTCTTC. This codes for CASSQATSGRGQFF.

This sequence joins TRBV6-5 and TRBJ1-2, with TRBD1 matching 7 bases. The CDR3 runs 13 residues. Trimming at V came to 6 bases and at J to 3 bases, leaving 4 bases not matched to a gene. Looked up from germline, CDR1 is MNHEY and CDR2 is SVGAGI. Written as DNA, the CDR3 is TGTGCCAGCAGAACTGGACAGGACTATGGCTACACCTTC. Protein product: CASRTGQDYGYTF.

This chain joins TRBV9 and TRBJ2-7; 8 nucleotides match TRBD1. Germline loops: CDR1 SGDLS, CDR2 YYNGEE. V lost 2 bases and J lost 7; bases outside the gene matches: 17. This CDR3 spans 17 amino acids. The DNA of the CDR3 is TGTGCCAGCAGCGTTTCTACAGGGGGGCGATTACTGGGAGAGCAGTACTTC. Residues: CASSVSTGGRLLGEQYF. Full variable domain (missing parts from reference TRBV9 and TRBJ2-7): DSGVTQTPKHLITATGQRVTLRCSPRSGDLSVYWYQQSLDQGLQFLIQYYNGEERAKGNILERFSAQQFPDLHSELNLSSLELGDSALYFCASSVSTGGRLLGEQYFGPGTRLTVT.

The CDR3 spells CASSLGRALVNEQFF. DNA for the CDR3: TGTGCCAGCAGCTTAGGGCGGGCCTTAGTCAATGAGCAGTTCTTC. This rearrangement joins TRBV11-2 to TRBJ2-1, with TRBD2 as a possible D gene (5 bases). The germline V and J ends were trimmed by 1 base and 6 bases, with 13 bases remaining between them. CDR1 and CDR2 from the germline V gene are SGHAT and FQNNGV. The CDR3 runs 15 residues.

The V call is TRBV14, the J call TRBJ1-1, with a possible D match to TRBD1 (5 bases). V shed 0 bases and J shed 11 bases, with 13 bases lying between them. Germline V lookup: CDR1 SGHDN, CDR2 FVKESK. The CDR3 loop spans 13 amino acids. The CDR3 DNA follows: TGTGCCAGCAGCCAAGAAATCAGGGTAGAGGCTTTCTTT. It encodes CASSQEIRVEAFF. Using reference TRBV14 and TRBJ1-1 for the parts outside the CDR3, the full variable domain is EAGVTQFPSHSVIEKGQTVTLRCDPISGHDNLYWYRRVMGKEIKFLLHFVKESKQDESGMPNNRFLAERTGGTYSTLKVQPAELEDSGVYFCASSQEIRVEAFFGQGTRLTVV.

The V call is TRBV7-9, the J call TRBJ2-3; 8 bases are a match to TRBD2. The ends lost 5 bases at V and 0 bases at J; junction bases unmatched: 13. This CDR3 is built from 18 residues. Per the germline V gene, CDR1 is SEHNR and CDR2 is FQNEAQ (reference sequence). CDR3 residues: CASSEGWSPSGSTDTQYF. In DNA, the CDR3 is TGTGCCAGCAGCGAAGGATGGTCTCCTAGCGGGAGCACAGATACGCAGTATTTT.

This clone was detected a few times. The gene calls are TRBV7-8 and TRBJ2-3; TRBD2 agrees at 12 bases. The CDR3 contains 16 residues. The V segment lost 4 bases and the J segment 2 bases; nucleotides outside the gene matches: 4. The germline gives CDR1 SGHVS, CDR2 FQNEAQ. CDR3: CASSYLAGGNTDTQYF. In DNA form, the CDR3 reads TGTGCCAGCAGCTACCTAGCGGGGGGGAACACAGATACGCAGTATTTT.

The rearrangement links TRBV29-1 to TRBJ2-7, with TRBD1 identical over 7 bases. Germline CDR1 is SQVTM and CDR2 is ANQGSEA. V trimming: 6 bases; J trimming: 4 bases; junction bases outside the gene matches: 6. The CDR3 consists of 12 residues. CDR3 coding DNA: TGCAGCGTCAGACAGGGCAATTACGAGCAGTACTTC. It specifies CSVRQGNYEQYF.

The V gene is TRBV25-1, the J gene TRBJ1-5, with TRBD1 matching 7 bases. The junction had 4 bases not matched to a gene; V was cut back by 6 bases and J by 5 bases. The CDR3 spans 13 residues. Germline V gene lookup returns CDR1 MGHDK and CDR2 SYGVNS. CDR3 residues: CASRGGLYQPQHF. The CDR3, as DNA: TGTGCCAGCAGAGGGGGCTTATATCAGCCCCAGCATTTT.

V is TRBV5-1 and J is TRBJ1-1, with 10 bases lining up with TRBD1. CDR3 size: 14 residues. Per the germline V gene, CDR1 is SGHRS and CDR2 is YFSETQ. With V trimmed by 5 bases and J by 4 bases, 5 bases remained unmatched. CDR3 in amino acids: CASRATGGFTEAFF. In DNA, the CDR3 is TGCGCCAGCAGGGCGACAGGGGGCTTCACTGAAGCTTTCTTT.

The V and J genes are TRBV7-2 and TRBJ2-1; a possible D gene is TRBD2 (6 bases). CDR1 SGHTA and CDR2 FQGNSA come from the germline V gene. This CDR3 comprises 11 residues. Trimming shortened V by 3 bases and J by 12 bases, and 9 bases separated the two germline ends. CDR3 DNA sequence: TGTGCCAGCAGCTTTCTCGGGGGGCAGTTCTTC. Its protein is CASSFLGGQFF.

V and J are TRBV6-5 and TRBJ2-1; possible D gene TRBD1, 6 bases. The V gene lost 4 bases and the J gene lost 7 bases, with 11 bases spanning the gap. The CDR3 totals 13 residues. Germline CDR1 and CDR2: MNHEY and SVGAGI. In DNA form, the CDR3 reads TGTGCCAGCAGTTGGGGGCTTGGGAATGAGCAGTTCTTC. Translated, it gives CASSWGLGNEQFF.